This entry concerns a single T cell receptor (beta chain). Its antigen is undetermined. Other DNA sequences in the same sample also yield this CDR3. This CDR3 contains 14 residues. Germline V gene lookup returns CDR1 LNHDA and CDR2 SQIVND (reference sequence). J was trimmed by 3 bases and V by 3 bases; bases with no gene match: 5. This sample was included in a study of shared clonotypes between healthy human individuals. Whole-study results and caveats: Rarefaction showed sorted-subset sequencing was incomplete despite large depth.

Replicate PCRs run on sorted subsets employed approximately 0.2 ug DNA, approximately 30,000 T cell genomes. Profiling relied on immunoSEQ multiplex PCR, and the TCRdb table lists in-frame clones only, not all of them. The profile covers approximately 620,000 clones, with more than 95% appearing a single time and 0.055% to 0.07% taken by the ten largest. V is TRBV19 and J is TRBJ2-7; 7 bases map to TRBD1. Sample: naive CD4+ T cells sorted from blood. Subset specified: CD45RA+ positively selected. The TCR comes from a woman aged 25-40 years in good health. DNA for the CDR3: TGTGCCAGTAGTATCCGGGACAGCTACTACGAGCAGTACTTC. Encoded protein: CASSIRDSYYEQYF.